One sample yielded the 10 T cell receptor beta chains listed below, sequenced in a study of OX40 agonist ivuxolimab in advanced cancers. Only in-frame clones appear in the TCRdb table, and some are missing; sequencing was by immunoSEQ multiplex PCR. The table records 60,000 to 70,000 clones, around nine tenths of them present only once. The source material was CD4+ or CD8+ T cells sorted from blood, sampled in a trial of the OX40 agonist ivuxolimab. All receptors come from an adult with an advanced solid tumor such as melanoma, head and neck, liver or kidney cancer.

The CDR3 reads CASSNRTYNEQFF. In nucleotides, the CDR3 is TGTGCCAGCAGCAACCGTACTTACAATGAGCAGTTCTTC. J is TRBJ2-1 and V is TRBV7-9; D uncertain. The CDR3 covers 13 residues. V lost 5 bases to trimming and J lost 4 bases, with 9 bases between them. CDR1 SEHNR and CDR2 FQNEAQ come from the germline V gene (reference sequence).

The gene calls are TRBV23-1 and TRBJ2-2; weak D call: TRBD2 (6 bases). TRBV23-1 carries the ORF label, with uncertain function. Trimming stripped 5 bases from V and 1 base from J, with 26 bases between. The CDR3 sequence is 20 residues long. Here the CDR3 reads CASSGPGLLAYLGNTGELFF. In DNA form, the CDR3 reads TGCGCCAGCAGTGGCCCGGGACTGCTGGCCTACCTTGGGAACACCGGGGAGCTGTTTTTT.

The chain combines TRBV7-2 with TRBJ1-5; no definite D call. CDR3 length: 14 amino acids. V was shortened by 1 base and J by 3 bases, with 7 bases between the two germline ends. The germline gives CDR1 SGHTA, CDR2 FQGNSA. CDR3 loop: CASSLDPSNQPQHF. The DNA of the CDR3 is TGTGCCAGCAGCTTAGATCCATCCAATCAGCCCCAGCATTTT.

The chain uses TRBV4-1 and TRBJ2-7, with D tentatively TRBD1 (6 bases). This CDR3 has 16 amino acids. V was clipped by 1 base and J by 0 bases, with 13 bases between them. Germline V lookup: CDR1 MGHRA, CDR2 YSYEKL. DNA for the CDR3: TGCGCCAGCAGCCAAGTCCCCGGACAGAGCTCCTACGAGCAGTACTTC. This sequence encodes CASSQVPGQSSYEQYF.

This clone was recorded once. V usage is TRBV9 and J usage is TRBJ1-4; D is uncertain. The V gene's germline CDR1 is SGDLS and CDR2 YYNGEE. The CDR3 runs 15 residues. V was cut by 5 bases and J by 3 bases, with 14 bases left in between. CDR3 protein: CASSERGYPNEKLFF. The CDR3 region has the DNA TGTGCCAGCAGTGAACGAGGGTATCCTAATGAAAAACTGTTTTTT.

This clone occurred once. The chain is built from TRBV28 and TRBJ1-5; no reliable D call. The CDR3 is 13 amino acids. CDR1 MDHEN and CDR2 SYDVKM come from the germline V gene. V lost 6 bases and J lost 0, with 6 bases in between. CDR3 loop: CASRDYSNQPQHF. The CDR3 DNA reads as TGTGCCAGCAGGGATTATAGCAATCAGCCCCAGCATTTT.

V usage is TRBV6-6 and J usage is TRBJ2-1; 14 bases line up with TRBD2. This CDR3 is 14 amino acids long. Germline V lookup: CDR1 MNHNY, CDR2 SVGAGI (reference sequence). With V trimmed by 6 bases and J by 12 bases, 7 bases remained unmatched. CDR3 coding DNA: TGTGCCAGCAGCCCCCGGACTAGCGGGGGGCCGCAGTTCTTC. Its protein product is CASSPRTSGGPQFF.

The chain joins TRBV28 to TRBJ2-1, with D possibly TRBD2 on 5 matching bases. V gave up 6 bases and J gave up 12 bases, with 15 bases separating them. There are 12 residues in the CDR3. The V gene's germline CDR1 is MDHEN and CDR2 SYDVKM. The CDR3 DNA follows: TGTGCCAGCAGCTCCCTCACTAGTGCGCAGTTCTTC. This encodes CASSSLTSAQFF.

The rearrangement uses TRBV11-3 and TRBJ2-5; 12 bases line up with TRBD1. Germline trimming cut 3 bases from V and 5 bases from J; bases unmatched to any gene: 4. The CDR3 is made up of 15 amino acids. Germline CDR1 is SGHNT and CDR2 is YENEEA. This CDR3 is CASSFGTGGSETQYF. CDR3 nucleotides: TGTGCCAGCAGCTTTGGGACAGGGGGCTCGGAGACCCAGTACTTC.

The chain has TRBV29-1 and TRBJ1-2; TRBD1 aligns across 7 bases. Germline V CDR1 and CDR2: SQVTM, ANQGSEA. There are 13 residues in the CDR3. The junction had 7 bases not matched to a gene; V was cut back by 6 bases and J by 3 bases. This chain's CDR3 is CSVRQGLDYGYTF. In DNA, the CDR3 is TGCAGCGTCAGACAGGGCTTGGACTATGGCTACACCTTC. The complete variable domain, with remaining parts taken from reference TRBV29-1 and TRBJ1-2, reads SAVISQKPSRDICQRGTSLTIQCQVDSQVTMMFWYRQQPGQSLTLIATANQGSEATYESGFVIDKFPISRPNLTFSTLTVSNMSPEDSSIYLCSVRQGLDYGYTFGSGTRLTVV.